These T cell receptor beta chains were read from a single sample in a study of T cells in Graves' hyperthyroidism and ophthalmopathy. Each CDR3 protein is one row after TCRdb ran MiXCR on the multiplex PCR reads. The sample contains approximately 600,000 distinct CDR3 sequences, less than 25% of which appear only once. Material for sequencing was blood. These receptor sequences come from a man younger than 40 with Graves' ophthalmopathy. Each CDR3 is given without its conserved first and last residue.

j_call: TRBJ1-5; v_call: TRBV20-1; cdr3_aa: SATTGPNQPQH
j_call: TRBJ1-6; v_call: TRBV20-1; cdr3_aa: SARNYNSPLH
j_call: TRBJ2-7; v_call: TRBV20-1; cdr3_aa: SASSGWGLYEQY
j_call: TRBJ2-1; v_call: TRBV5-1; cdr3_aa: ASSLGLAGVGNEQF
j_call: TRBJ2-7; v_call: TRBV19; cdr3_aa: ASSISGTSYEQY
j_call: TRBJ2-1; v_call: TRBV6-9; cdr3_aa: ASSYQDRGLGNEQF
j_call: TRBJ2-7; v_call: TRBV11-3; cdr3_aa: ASSSGGGNEQY
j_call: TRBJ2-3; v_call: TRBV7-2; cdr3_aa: ASSTLGGLAGSRRGTDTQY
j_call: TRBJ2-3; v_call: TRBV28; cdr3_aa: ASRLGTGGADTQY
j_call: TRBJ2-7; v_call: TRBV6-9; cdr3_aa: ASSYQRGYNEQY
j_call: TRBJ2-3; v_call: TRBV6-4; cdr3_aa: ASSDAGATDTQY
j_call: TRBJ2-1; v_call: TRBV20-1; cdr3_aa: SDEPGLAGPYNEQF
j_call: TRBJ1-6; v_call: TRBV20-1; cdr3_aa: SAVEDRTLH
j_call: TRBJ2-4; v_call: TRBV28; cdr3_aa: ASRGGTAKNIQY
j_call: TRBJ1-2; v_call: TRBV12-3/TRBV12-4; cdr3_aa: ASSSQSERYGYT
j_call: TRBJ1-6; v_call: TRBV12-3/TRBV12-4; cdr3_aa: ASGGSTSYNSPLH
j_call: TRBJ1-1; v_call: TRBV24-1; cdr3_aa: ATSDSLGPRNTEAF
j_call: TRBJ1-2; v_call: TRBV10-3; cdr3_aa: AAGAQGSDGYT
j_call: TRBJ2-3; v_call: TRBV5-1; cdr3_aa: ASSFGGTSGDTQY
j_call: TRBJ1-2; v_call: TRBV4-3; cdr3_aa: ASSPLDGLDGYT
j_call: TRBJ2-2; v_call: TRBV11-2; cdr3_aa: ASSSPDTGELF
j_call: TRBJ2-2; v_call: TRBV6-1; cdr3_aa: ASSTTGETGELF
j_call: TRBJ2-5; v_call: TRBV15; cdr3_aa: ATSRPGVPTSGETQY
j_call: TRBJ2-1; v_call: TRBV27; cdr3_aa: ASSRGPPREQF
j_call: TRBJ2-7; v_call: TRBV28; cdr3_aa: ASTPGGPPAYEQY
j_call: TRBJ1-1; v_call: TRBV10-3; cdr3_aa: AISGQENTEAF
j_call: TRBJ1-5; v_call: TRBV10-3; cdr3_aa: AISEQGYQPQH
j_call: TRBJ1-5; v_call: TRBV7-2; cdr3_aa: ASSLGRPNQPQH
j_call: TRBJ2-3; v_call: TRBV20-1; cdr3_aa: SARPSGVDTQY
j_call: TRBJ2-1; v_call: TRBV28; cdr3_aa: ASSFGGSANEQF
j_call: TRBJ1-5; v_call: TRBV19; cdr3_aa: ASSGFGQPQH
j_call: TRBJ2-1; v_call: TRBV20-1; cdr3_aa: SAREYWQTQF
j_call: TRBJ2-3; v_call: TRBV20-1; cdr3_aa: SARDLTSTDTQY
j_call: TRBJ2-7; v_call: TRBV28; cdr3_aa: ASRQEGRGEQY
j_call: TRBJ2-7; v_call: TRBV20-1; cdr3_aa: SAEPTGSVSYEQY
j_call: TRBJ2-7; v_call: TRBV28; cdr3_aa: ASSRAGTKSYEQY
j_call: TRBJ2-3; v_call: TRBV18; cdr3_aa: ASSRSEGPLDTQY
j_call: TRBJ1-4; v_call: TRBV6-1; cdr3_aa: ASSESVGVNEKLF
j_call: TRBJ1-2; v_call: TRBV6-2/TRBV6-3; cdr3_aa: ASSSRTGDSANYGYT
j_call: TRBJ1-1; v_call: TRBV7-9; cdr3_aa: ASSSQDMNTEAF
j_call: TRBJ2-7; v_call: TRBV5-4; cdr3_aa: ASSLKRGGGLYEQY
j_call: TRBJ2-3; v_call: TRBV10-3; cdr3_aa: AISKGTGSPDTQY
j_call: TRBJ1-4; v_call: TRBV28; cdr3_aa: ASSPPGTPNEKLF
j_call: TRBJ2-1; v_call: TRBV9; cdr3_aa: ASGHGLAAYNEQF
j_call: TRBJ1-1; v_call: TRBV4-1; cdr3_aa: ASSQERQHTEAF
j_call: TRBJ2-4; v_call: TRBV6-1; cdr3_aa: ASRQGPAKNIQY
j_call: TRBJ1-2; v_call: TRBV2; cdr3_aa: ASSGQGWYGYT
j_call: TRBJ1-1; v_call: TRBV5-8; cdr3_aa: ASSWPGQTNTEAF
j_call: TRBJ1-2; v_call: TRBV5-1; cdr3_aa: ASSSTGSFYGYT
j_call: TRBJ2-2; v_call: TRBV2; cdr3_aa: ASSRAKQGELF
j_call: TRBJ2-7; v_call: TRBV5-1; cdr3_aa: ASSLAGGWQY
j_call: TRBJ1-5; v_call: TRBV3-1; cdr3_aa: ASSATPDQPQH
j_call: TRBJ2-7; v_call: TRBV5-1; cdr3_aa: ASSQDLALAGGQYEQY
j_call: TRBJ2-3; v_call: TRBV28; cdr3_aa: ASNKGRTDTQY
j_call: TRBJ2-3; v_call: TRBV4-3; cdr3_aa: ASSQSLLAGGLTDTQY
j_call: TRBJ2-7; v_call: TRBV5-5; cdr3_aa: ASSPRVVGDLDYEQY
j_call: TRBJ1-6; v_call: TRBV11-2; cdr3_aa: ASSPREGNSPLH